This T cell receptor (beta chain) was recorded in a study of T cell responses to AZD1222 COVID-19 vaccine. Libraries were prepared by immunoSEQ multiplex PCR; TCRdb keeps only in-frame clonotypes and omits some of them. The table includes about 86,000 clones, approximately 89% detected once. CDR3 length: 17 amino acids. Germline-derived CDR1 and CDR2 are SGHNT and YYREEE (reference sequence). Germline trimming cut 0 bases from V and 6 bases from J; bases unmatched to any gene: 12. General observations from the study: Sampling captured repertoires only after the peak T cell response. At study baseline, merely a handful of AZD1222 recipients were seropositive.

On this clone: Its antigen is undetermined.

This chain connects TRBV5-4 to TRBJ2-3; 8 bases are shared with TRBD2. The starting material was peripheral blood, obtained on day 0 of AZD1222 vaccination. The receptor comes from an adult in good health. The CDR3 spells CASSLVGRTSRSDTQYF. CDR3 nucleotide sequence: TGTGCCAGCAGCTTGGTGGGGCGGACTAGCCGATCGGATACGCAGTATTTT.